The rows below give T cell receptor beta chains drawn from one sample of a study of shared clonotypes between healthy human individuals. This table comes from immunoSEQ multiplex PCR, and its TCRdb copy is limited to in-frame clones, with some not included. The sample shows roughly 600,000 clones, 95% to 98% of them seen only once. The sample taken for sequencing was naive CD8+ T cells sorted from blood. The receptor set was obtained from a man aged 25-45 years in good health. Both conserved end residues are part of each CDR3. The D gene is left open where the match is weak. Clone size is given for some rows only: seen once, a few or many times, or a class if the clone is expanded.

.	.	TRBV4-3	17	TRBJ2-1	CASSQDHGTDHYNEQFF	TGCGCCAGCAGCCAAGATCACGGGACGGATCATTACAATGAGCAGTTCTTC
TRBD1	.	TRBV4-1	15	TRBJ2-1	CASSARDRVPLEQFF	TGCGCCAGCAGTGCCCGGGACAGGGTTCCCCTTGAGCAGTTCTTC
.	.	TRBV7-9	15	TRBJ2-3	CASSFYSGTSDTQYF	TGTGCCAGCAGCTTCTACTCCGGGACGTCAGATACGCAGTATTTT
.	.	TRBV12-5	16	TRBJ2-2	CASGLVRERNTGELFF	TGTGCTAGTGGTTTGGTTCGGGAGCGGAACACCGGGGAGCTGTTTTTT
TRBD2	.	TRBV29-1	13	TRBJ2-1	CSVEVVRGNEQFF	TGCAGCGTTGAGGTGGTGCGGGGGAATGAGCAGTTCTTC
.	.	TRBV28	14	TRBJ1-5	CASSFRYSNQPQHF	TGTGCCAGCAGTTTTAGGTATAGCAATCAGCCCCAGCATTTT
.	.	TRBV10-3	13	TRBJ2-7	CTISEKGFYEQYF	TGTACCATCAGTGAGAAGGGGTTCTACGAGCAGTACTTC
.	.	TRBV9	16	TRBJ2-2	CASSPWASANTGELFF	TGTGCCAGCAGCCCGTGGGCTAGCGCCAACACCGGGGAGCTGTTTTTT
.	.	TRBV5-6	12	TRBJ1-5	CASSLERGPQHF	TGTGCCAGCAGCTTGGAGCGGGGTCCCCAGCATTTT
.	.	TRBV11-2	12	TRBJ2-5	CASRLAKETQYF	TGTGCCAGCAGGCTAGCGAAAGAGACCCAGTACTTC
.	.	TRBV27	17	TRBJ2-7	CASSSLQGITTPYEQYF	TGTGCCAGCAGTTCGTTACAGGGAATTACTACCCCCTACGAGCAGTACTTC
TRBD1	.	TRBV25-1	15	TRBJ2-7	CASSAIRDSAYEQYF	TGTGCCAGCAGCGCAATCCGGGACAGCGCCTACGAGCAGTACTTC
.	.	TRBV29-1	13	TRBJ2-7	CSVESGFLDEQYF	TGCAGCGTTGAATCGGGGTTTCTCGACGAGCAGTACTTC
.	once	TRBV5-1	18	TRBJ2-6	CASSLGHRELSGANVLTF	TGCGCCAGCAGCTTGGGTCACAGGGAACTGTCTGGGGCCAACGTCCTGACTTTC
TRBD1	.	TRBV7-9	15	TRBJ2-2	CASSPGQGATGELFF	TGTGCCAGCAGCCCCGGACAGGGGGCTACCGGGGAGCTGTTTTTT
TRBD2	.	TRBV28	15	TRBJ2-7	CASSLLAGGLYEQYF	TGTGCCAGCAGCCTCTTAGCGGGAGGACTCTACGAGCAGTACTTC
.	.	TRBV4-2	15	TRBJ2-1	CASSPPDRGHNEQFF	TGTGCCAGCAGCCCCCCCGACCGTGGTCACAATGAGCAGTTCTTC
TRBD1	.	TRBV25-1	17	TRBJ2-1	CASSGPPGGYSYNEQFF	TGTGCCAGCAGTGGCCCTCCAGGGGGCTATTCATACAATGAGCAGTTCTTC
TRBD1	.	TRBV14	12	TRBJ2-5	CASSLTGGVQYF	TGTGCCAGCAGTCTGACAGGGGGGGTCCAGTACTTC
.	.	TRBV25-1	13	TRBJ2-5	CASSELLGETQYF	TGTGCCAGCAGTGAATTGCTAGGGGAGACCCAGTACTTC
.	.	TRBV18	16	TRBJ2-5	CASSPPVFGTKETQYF	TGTGCCAGCTCACCACCGGTATTCGGGACAAAAGAGACCCAGTACTTC
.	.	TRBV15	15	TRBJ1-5	CATSREGARNQPQHF	TGTGCCACCAGCAGAGAGGGGGCGCGGAATCAGCCCCAGCATTTT
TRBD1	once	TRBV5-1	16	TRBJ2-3	CASSLDRVGAWDTQYF	TGCGCCAGCAGCCTTGACAGGGTAGGAGCGTGGGATACGCAGTATTTT
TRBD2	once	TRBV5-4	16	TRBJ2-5	CASSVMLAGLQETQYF	TGTGCCAGCAGCGTGATGCTAGCGGGCCTCCAAGAGACCCAGTACTTC
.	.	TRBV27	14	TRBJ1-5	CRQQPCLSNQPQHF	TGCCGCCAGCAACCCTGTCTTAGCAATCAGCCCCAGCATTTT
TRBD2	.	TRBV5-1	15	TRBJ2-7	CASTQLSGSLYEQYF	TGCGCCAGCACCCAACTCAGCGGGAGTCTTTACGAGCAGTACTTC
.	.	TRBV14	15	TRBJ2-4	CASSRTGLAQGLQYF	TGTGCCAGCAGCCGGACGGGCCTAGCCCAAGGGCTTCAGTACTTC
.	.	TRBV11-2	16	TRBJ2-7	CASSPGEGTGPYEQYF	TGTGCCAGCAGCCCAGGTGAGGGGACGGGGCCCTACGAGCAGTACTTC
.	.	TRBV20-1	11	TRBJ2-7	CSAADNYEQYF	TGCAGTGCCGCGGACAACTACGAGCAGTACTTC
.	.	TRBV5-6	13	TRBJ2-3	CASSFWGKDTQYF	TGTGCCAGCAGCTTTTGGGGAAAAGATACGCAGTATTTT
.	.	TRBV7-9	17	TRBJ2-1	CASSLPVGGARVYEQFF	TGTGCCAGCAGCTTACCGGTGGGGGGAGCAAGGGTGTATGAGCAGTTCTTC
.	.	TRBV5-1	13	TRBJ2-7	CASSYRTAYEQYF	TGCGCCAGCAGCTACAGGACTGCTTACGAGCAGTACTTC
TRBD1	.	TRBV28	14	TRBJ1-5	CASSIGQAGRPQHF	TGTGCCAGCAGCATTGGACAGGCTGGGAGGCCCCAGCATTTT